The present entry profiles one T cell receptor beta chain with its context. Its antigen is not yet known. Base qualities are not provided; no much larger clone lies one nucleotide away. The CDR3 regions of human TCRbeta chains were analyzed by immunosequencing. As for the original processing: TCRs in the repertoires were matched against a reference library of SARS-CoV-2-specific TCRs that had been generated with the MIRA antigen-specificity platform. Breadth was defined as the fraction of unique TCRs that were SARS-CoV-2-associated. Depth was defined as the fraction of total T cells that were SARS-CoV-2-associated. Using the MIRA data, each spike-specific TCR was assigned both to the spike region to which the TCR was reactive and to a CD4 or CD8 class. Log10-transformed breadth and depth values were compared by one-way ANOVA with Sidak's multiple comparisons tests. The immuneACCESS repertoire file appears here via TCRdb, limited to in-frame rearrangements. These files lack a portion of the clones; in checked studies, under half of the deficit traces to unresolved V genes, and the cause of the others is not known. The V and J calls and clone size are taken from that table; D and trimming were inferred from the DNA. This sample comprises about 150,000 clones, about 88% of them detected only once. The ten largest account for approximately 19% of the sample.

This sample stems from a study of T cell responses to AZD1222 COVID-19 vaccine (dated by TCRdb to about 2021). Context from the whole study: AZD1222 recipients given second doses at about 4 weeks or at about 12 weeks were pooled, since spike-specific TCR depth and breadth were not found to differ between the two schedules. Trial participants were enrolled into age subgroups of 18-55, 56-69 and 70-plus years, which contained about 150, 28 and 57 TCR-sequenced participants, respectively. TCR sequencing was performed for roughly 240 trial participants, of whom about 200 were given two doses of AZD1222 and some 26 were given two doses of MenACWY control vaccine.

The paper as a whole reports these results and caveats: Reportedly, close to half of the unique spike-specific TCRs recognized epitopes lying outside the regions that are mutated in the B.1.351 and B.1.1.7 variants. In the small 56-69-year group, the increase in depth fell short of significance, most likely because of low power. Only five to seven AZD1222 recipients were SARS-CoV-2 seropositive at baseline, limiting conclusions about previously exposed vaccinees. Most participants were white British and females outnumbered males, and the authors suggested that clonal diversity may have been underestimated. Spike-specific TCR breadth and depth rose significantly after two AZD1222 doses compared with day 0 and with MenACWY recipients. Because no samples from the day 14 peak response were available, repertoires could be characterized only after the peak T cell response. Vaccine-associated CD4 TCRs spanned the whole spike protein, with dominant responses in regions 160-218 and 743-854.

The germline ends are 11 bases apart after V is trimmed by 5 bases and J by 6 bases. The CDR3, cysteine through phenylalanine, is 13 amino acids long. Only the CDR3 DNA stays, 39 bases, in frame from base 1. The time point label on this specimen signifies: baseline before first vaccination. Vaccinee samples were obtained from the UK trials COV001 and COV002, which included a single-blind randomized controlled phase 2/3 trial of AZD1222 (ChAdOx1 nCoV-19) in healthy adults. For TCRbeta chain sequencing, PBMC samples were collected from trial participants at day 0 and at day 28 after the second dose. The TCR was taken from an adult in good health. The sequencing here drew on peripheral blood, taken on day 0 of AZD1222 vaccination. The chain is encoded by TRBV12-3 or TRBV12-4 joined to TRBJ1-5; the D segment cannot be called with confidence. The CDR3 corresponds to CASSRGISQPQHF. The nucleotides read TGTGCCAGCAGTCGCGGTATTAGTCAGCCCCAGCATTTT.